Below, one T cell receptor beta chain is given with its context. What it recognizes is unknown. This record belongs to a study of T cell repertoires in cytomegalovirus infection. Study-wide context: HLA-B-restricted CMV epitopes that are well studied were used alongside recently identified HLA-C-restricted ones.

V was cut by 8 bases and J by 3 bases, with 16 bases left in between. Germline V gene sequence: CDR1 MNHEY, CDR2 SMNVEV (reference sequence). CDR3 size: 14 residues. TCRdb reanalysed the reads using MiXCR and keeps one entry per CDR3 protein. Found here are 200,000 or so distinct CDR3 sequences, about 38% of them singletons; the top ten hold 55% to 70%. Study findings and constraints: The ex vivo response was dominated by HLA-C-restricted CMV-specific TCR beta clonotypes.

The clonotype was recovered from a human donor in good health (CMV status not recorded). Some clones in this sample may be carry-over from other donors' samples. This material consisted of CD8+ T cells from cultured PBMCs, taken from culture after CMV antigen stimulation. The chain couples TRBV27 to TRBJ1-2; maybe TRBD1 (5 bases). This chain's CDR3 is CASGEGREDYGYTF. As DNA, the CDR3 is TGTGCCAGCGGGGAGGGCAGGGAGGACTATGGCTACACCTTC.